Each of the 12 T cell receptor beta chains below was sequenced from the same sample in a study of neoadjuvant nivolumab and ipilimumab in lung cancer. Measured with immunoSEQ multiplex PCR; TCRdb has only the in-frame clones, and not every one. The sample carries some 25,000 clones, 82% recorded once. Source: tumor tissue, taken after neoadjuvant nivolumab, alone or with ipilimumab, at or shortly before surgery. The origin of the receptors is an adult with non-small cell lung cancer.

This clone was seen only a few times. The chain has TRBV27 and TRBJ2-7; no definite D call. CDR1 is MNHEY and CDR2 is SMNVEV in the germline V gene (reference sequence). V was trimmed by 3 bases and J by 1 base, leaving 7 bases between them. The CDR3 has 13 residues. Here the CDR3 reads CASSFGQSYEQYF. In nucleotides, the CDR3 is TGTGCCAGCAGTTTTGGCCAGTCCTACGAGCAGTACTTC.

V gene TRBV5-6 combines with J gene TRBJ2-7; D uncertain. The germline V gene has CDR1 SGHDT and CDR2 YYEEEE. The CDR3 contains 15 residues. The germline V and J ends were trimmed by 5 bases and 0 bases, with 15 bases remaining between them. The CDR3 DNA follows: TGTGCCAGCAGGACTGGCGGCTTCAGCTCCTACGAGCAGTACTTC. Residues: CASRTGGFSSYEQYF.

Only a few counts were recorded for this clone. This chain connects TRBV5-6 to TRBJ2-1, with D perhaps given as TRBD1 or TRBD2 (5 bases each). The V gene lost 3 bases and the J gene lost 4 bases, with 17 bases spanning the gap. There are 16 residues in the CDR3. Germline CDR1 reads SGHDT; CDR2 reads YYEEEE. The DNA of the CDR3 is TGTGCCAGCAGCTACCCTAGGGGTCGGGATTACAATGAGCAGTTCTTC. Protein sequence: CASSYPRGRDYNEQFF.

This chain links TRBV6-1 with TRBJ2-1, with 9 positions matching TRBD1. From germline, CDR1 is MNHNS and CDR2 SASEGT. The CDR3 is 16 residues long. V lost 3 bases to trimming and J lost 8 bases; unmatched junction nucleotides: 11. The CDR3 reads CASSDPPGQGTDEQFF. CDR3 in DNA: TGTGCCAGCAGTGATCCTCCGGGACAGGGAACAGATGAGCAGTTCTTC.

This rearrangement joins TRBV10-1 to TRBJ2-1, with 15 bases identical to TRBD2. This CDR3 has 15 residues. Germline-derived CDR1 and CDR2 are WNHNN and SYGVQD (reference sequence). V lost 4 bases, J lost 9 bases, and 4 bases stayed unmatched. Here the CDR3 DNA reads TGCGCCAGCAGTGTGGGACTAGCGGGAGGATCTGAGCAGTTCTTC. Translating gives CASSVGLAGGSEQFF.

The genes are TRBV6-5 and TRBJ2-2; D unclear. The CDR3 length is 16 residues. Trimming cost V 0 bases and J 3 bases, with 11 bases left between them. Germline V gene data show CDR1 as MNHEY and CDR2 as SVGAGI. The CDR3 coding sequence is TGTGCCAGCAGTTACTCGAATGGGCGTCACACCGGGGAGCTGTTTTTT. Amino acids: CASSYSNGRHTGELFF.

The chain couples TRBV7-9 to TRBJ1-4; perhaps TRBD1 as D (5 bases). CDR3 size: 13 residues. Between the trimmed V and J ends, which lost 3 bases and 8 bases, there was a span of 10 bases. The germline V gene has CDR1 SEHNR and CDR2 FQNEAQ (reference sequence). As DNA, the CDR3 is TGTGCCAGCAGCTTGCGAGGGGAAGAAAAACTGTTTTTT. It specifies CASSLRGEEKLFF.

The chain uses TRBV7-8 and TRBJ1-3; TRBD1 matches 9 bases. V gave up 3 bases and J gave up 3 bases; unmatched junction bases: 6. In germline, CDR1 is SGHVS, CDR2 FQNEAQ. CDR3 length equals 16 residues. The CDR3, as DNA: TGTGCCAGCAGCTTCGGAGGGACAGGGAATGGAAACACCATATATTTT. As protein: CASSFGGTGNGNTIYF.

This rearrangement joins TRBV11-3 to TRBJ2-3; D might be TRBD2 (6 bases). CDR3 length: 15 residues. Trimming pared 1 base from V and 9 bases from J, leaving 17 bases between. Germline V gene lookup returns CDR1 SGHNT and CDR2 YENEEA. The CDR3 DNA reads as TGTGCCAGCAGCTTAGTCGCAGGGAGGCCAGGGACGCAGTATTTT. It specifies CASSLVAGRPGTQYF.

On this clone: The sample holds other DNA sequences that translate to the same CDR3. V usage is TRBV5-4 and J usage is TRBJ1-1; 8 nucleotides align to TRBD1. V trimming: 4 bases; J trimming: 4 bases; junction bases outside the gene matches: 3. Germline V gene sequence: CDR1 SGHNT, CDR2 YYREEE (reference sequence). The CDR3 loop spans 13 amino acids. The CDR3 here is CASSRQGATEAFF. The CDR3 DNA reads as TGTGCCAGCAGCAGGCAGGGGGCCACTGAAGCTTTCTTT.

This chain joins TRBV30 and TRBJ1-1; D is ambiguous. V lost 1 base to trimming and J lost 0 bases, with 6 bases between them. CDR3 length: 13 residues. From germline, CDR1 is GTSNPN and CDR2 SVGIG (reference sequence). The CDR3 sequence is CAWSAWMNTEAFF. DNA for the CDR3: TGTGCCTGGAGTGCATGGATGAACACTGAAGCTTTCTTT.

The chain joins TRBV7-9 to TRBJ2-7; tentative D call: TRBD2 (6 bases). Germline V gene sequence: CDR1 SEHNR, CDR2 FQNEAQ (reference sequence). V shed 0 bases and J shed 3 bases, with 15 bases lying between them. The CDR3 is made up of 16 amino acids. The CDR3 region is CASSLAPGLNFYEQYF. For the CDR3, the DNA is TGTGCCAGCAGCTTAGCCCCGGGACTTAATTTCTACGAGCAGTACTTC.